This entry lists 18 T cell receptor beta chains sequenced from one sample in a study of cytomegalovirus exposure and HLA in healthy donors. The PCR had 60 Vbeta and 13 Jbeta primers. Clones were sequenced by immunoSEQ multiplex PCR, and TCRdb holds only the in-frame ones, with some missing. Altogether 84,000 or so clones are present, around 77% being singletons, with the ten largest covering 3.7%. Sequencing was performed on PBMCs. The origin of the receptors is a man aged 25 to 45 in good health and CMV-seronegative.

Only a few counts were recorded for this clone. The V gene is TRBV6-6, the J gene TRBJ1-2; D not certain. Trimming took off 5 bases at V and 4 bases at J, with 5 bases between the two ends. The V gene's germline CDR1 is MNHNY and CDR2 SVGAGI (reference sequence). There are 11 residues in the CDR3. The chain's CDR3 is CASSRSYGYTF. The CDR3 coding sequence is TGTGCCAGCAGTCGGTCCTATGGCTACACCTTC.

The chain recombines TRBV2 with TRBJ1-5, with D uncertain. The ends were cut back, 5 bases at V and 2 bases at J, with 16 bases in the middle. CDR1 and CDR2 (germline): SNHLY, FYNNEI. This CDR3 is built from 16 residues. The CDR3 DNA sequence: TGTGCCAGCAGTCCAGTGATTATCCCTGGCAATCAGCCCCAGCATTTT. It yields the protein CASSPVIIPGNQPQHF.

This clone was seen just once. For the CDR3, the DNA is TGTGCCAGCAGTCCAACCAAGGACAGGGGGGCGGATACGCAGTATTTT. It is translated as CASSPTKDRGADTQYF. This chain connects TRBV28 to TRBJ2-3; the match to TRBD1 covers 10 bases. The CDR3 is 16 residues long. The V gene's germline CDR1 is MDHEN and CDR2 SYDVKM. V gave up 5 bases and J gave up 6 bases; unmatched junction bases: 11.

This chain joins TRBV18 and TRBJ2-2; a possible D gene is TRBD1 (6 bases). Trimming removed 3 bases from V and 0 bases from J, with 11 bases in between. The germline gives CDR1 KGHSH, CDR2 LQKENI. The CDR3 consists of 16 residues. The CDR3 region is CASSPWTDSNTGELFF. CDR3 in DNA: TGTGCCAGCTCACCGTGGACAGACTCGAACACCGGGGAGCTGTTTTTT. The complete variable domain, with remaining parts taken from reference TRBV18 and TRBJ2-2, reads NAGVMQNPRHLVRRRGQEARLRCSPMKGHSHVYWYRQLPEEGLKFMVYLQKENIIDESGMPKERFSAEFPKEGPSILRIQQVVRGDSAAYFCASSPWTDSNTGELFFGEGSRLTVL.

V usage is TRBV5-1 and J usage is TRBJ2-3; TRBD2 matches at 11 bases. This CDR3 region has 17 residues. The V and J ends lost 0 bases and 4 bases, in that order; junction bases with no gene match: 7. CDR1 and CDR2 from the germline V gene are SGHRS and YFSETQ. CDR3 DNA: TGCGCCAGCAGCTTGGCGGTTAGCGGGGGGGGCGCAGATACGCAGTATTTT. Amino acid sequence: CASSLAVSGGGADTQYF.

Concerning this clone: One end of the junction does not line up with germline, which may come from a read error. The V and J genes are TRBV7-9 and TRBJ2-7; D call uncertain. CDR1 is SEHNR and CDR2 is FQNEAQ in the germline V gene (reference sequence). The CDR3 extends over 13 amino acids. The CDR3 here is CSSSQGQAYEQYF. The CDR3 region has the DNA TGTTCCAGCAGCCAAGGTCAGGCCTACGAGCAGTACTTC.

This clone was seen a few times. The chain combines TRBV4-2 with TRBJ1-2; D may be TRBD1 (5 bases). Per germline, CDR1 LGHNA and CDR2 YNFKEQ. Trimming removed 0 bases at V and 8 bases at J, with 16 bases between. The CDR3 totals 15 residues. CDR3 DNA sequence: TGTGCCAGCAGCCAAGATTTGGGGGGATTCGGGGGCTACACCTTC. Translated, it gives CASSQDLGGFGGYTF.

V gene TRBV6-4 combines with J gene TRBJ2-1; 9 bases are shared with TRBD1. The CDR3 is made up of 16 amino acids. CDR1 is MRHNA, CDR2 SNTAGT, per germline. V shed 7 bases and J 8 bases; nucleotides not matched to a gene: 15. CDR3 in DNA: TGTGCCAGCACCCCCTCCGGGGGACAGGGTTCCCATGAGCAGTTCTTC. Its protein product is CASTPSGGQGSHEQFF.

This clone was seen a few times. CDR3 in amino acids: CASSLVRGKSTDTQYF. In nucleotides, the CDR3 is TGTGCCAGCAGCTTAGTGCGCGGGAAATCCACAGATACGCAGTATTTT. This chain joins TRBV7-2 and TRBJ2-3; D possibly corresponds to TRBD2 (6 bases). The CDR3 loop spans 16 amino acids. CDR1 SGHTA and CDR2 FQGNSA come from the germline V gene. V was cut by 1 base and J by 2 bases, with 13 bases left in between.

The chain combines TRBV5-1 with TRBJ2-1; 7 bases line up with TRBD2. CDR1 is SGHRS and CDR2 is YFSETQ in the germline V gene. The CDR3 has 15 amino acids. V was pared by 2 bases and J by 5 bases, with 7 bases of the junction left unmatched. The CDR3 loop reads CASSFSGFGNNEQFF. The DNA for the CDR3 is TGCGCCAGCAGCTTTAGCGGGTTCGGGAACAATGAGCAGTTCTTC.

This sequence joins TRBV9 and TRBJ2-7; 10 bases agree with TRBD1. The germline gives CDR1 SGDLS, CDR2 YYNGEE. The CDR3 extends over 15 amino acids. J lost 5 bases, V lost 4 bases, and 9 bases had no gene match. Here the CDR3 reads CASSTRGTGVDEQYF. The CDR3 nucleotides read TGTGCCAGCAGCACCCGAGGGACAGGGGTGGACGAGCAGTACTTC.

This clone was seen a few times. This chain joins TRBV7-2 and TRBJ2-3; TRBD2 matches at 9 bases. The length of the CDR3 is 15 residues. V gave up 3 bases and J gave up 4 bases; unmatched junction bases: 5. In germline, CDR1 is SGHTA, CDR2 FQGNSA. CDR3 in amino acids: CASSFGLALPDTQYF. For the CDR3, the DNA is TGTGCCAGCAGCTTCGGACTAGCGTTGCCAGATACGCAGTATTTT.

This clone turned up a few times. The V and J genes are TRBV28 and TRBJ1-1; D is perhaps TRBD1 (6 bases). V was clipped by 7 bases and J by 2 bases, with 14 bases between them. The CDR3 is made up of 14 amino acids. Germline-derived CDR1 and CDR2 are MDHEN and SYDVKM. CDR3 residues: CASKPGQTNTEAFF. The CDR3 bases are TGTGCCAGCAAACCAGGACAGACCAACACTGAAGCTTTCTTT.

The chain joins TRBV19 to TRBJ1-2; D remains unclear. Deletions cut 9 bases from V and 1 base from J, with 18 bases between. The CDR3 has 15 residues. Germline V CDR1 and CDR2: LNHDA, SQIVND (reference sequence). The CDR3 DNA sequence: TGTGCCAGCCGAGAAGGAGCCCCCCATAACTATGGCTACACCTTC. Its protein product is CASREGAPHNYGYTF.

This rearrangement joins TRBV30 to TRBJ1-2, with TRBD1 as a possible D gene (5 bases). The CDR3 loop spans 14 amino acids. V shed 0 bases and J shed 2 bases, with 10 bases lying between them. From germline, CDR1 is GTSNPN and CDR2 SVGIG (reference sequence). As DNA, the CDR3 is TGTGCCTGGAGTGTGTGGGGGGAAAACTATGGCTACACCTTC. This codes for CAWSVWGENYGYTF.

This chain connects TRBV5-4 to TRBJ1-1; D remains unclear. Trimming cost V 4 bases and J 3 bases, with 16 bases left between them. From germline, CDR1 is SGHNT and CDR2 YYREEE (reference sequence). The CDR3 runs to 15 residues. The CDR3 DNA reads TGTGCCAGCAGCCCAGGAGGCAGTCGCCACACTGAAGCTTTCTTT. This sequence encodes CASSPGGSRHTEAFF.

This clone showed up just once. This rearrangement joins TRBV21-1 to TRBJ2-2; no check of the table's D call, TRBD1, against the DNA was made. TRBV21-1 is listed as a pseudogene. CDR3 size: 15 residues. The CDR3 region has the DNA TGTGCCAGTTTATCATCCTCAGCGAACACCGGGGAGCTGTTTTTT. It translates to CASLSSSANTGELFF.

This clone has a handful of counts. The genes are TRBV18 and TRBJ1-4; D may be TRBD1 (6 bases). V was shortened by 1 base and J by 2 bases, with 17 bases between the two germline ends. In germline, CDR1 is KGHSH, CDR2 LQKENI. CDR3 length: 18 amino acids. The CDR3 coding sequence is TGTGCCAGCTCACCACTGACAGGTGGCTCAGAGACTAATGAAAAACTGTTTTTT. Encoded protein: CASSPLTGGSETNEKLFF.